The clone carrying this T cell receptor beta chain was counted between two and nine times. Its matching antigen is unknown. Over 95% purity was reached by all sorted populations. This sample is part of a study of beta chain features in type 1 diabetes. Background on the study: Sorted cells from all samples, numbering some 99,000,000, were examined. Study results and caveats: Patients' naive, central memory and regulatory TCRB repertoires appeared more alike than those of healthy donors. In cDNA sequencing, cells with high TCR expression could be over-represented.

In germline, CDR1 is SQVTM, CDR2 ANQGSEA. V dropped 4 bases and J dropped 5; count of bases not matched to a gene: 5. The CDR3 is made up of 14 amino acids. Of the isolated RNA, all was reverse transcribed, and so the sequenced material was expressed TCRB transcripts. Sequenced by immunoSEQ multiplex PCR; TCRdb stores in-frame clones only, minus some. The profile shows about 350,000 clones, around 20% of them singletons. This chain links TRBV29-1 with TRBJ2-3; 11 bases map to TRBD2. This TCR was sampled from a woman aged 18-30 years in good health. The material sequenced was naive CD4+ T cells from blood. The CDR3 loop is CSVATSGVGDTQYF. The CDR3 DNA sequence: TGCAGCGTTGCGACTAGCGGGGTAGGAGATACGCAGTATTTT.